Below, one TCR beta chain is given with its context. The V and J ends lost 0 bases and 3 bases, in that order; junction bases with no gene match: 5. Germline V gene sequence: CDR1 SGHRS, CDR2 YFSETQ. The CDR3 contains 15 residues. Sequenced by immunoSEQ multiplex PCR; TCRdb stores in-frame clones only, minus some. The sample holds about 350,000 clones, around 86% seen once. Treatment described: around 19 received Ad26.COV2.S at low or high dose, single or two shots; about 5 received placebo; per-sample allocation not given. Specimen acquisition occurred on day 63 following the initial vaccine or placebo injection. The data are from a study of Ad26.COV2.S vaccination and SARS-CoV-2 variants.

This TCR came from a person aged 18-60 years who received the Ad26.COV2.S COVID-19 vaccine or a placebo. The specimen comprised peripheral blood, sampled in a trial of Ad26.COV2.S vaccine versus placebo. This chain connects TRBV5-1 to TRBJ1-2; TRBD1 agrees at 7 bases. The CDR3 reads CASSLVQGEDYGYTF. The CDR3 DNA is TGCGCCAGCAGCTTGGTTCAGGGGGAAGACTATGGCTACACCTTC. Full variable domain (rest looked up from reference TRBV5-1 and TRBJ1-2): KAGVTQTPRYLIKTRGQQVTLSCSPISGHRSVSWYQQTPGQGLQFLFEYFSETQRNKGNFPGRFSGRQFSNSRSEMNVSTLELGDSALYLCASSLVQGEDYGYTFGSGTRLTVV.